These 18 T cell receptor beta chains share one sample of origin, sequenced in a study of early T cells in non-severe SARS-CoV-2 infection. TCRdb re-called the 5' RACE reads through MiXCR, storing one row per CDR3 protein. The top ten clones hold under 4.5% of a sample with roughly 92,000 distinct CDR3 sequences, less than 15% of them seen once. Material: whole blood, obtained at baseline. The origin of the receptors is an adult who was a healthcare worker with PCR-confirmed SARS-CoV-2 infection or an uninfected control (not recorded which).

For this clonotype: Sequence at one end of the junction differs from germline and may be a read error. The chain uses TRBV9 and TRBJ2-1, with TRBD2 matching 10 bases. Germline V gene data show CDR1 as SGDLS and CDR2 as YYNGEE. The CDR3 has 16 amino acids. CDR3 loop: CASSVVETSGYNEQFF. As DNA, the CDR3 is TGTGCCAGCAGCGTAGTGGAGACTAGCGGGTACAATGAACAGTTCTTC.

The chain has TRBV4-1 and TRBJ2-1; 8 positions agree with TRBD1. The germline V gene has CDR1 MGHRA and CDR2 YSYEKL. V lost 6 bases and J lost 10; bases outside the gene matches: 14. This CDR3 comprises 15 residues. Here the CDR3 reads CASRLEGIRGQEQFF. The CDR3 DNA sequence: TGCGCCAGCAGACTCGAAGGAATCAGGGGGCAAGAGCAGTTCTTC.

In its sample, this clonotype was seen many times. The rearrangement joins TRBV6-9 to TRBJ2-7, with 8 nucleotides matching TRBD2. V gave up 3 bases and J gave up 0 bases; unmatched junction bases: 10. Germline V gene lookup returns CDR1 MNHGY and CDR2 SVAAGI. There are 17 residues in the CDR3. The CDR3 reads CASSYPQRRGASYEQYF. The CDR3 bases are TGTGCCAGCAGTTACCCCCAGCGGCGGGGGGCCTCCTACGAGCAGTACTTC.

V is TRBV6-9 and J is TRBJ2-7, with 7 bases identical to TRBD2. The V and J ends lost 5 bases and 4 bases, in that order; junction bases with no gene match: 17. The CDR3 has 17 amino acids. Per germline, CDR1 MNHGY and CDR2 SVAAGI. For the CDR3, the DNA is TGTGCCAGCAGTAGACTGACTAGCCCACAATTTTCGTACGAGCAGTACTTC. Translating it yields CASSRLTSPQFSYEQYF.

The CDR3 sequence: CASRNLGETEAFF. Here the CDR3 DNA reads TGTGCCAGCAGAAATTTGGGGGAAACTGAAGCTTTCTTT. The rearrangement links TRBV27 to TRBJ1-1; perhaps TRBD1 as D (5 bases). The CDR3 consists of 13 residues. CDR1 and CDR2 (germline): MNHEY, SMNVEV (reference sequence). The germline V and J ends were trimmed by 6 bases and 5 bases, with 13 bases remaining between them.

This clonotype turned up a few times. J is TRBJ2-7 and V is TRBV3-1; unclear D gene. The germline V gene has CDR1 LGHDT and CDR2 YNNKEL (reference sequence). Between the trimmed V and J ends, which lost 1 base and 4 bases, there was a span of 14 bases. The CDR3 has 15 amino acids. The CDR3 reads CASSQVPLMGYEQYF. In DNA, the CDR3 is TGTGCCAGCAGCCAAGTCCCCTTGATGGGATACGAGCAGTACTTC.

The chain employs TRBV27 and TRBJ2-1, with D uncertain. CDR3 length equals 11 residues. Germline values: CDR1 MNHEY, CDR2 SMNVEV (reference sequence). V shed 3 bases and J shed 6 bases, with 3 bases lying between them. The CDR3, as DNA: TGTGCCAGCAGTTTCCGCAATGAGCAGTTCTTC. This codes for CASSFRNEQFF.

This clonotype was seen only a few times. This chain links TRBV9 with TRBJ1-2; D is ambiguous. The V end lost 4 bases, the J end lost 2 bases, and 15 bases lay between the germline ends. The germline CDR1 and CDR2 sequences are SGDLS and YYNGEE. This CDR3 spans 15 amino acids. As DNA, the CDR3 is TGTGCCAGCAGCCCCGCCGCGAATAACAACTATGGCTACACCTTC. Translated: CASSPAANNNYGYTF.

The CDR3 region is CSASHGILNEQYF. The CDR3 bases are TGCAGTGCTAGTCACGGGATTCTCAACGAGCAGTACTTC. The chain is built from TRBV20-1 and TRBJ2-7; D may be TRBD2 (5 bases). The CDR3 spans 13 residues. With 3 bases removed from V and 5 bases from J, the gap between germline ends came to 14 bases. In germline, CDR1 is DFQATT, CDR2 SNEGSKA (reference sequence).

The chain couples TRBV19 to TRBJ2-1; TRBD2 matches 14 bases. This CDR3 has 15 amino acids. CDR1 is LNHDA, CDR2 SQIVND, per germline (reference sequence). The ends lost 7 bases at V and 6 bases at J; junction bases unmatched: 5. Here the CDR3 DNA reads TGTGCCAGTAAGCTGGGACTAGCGGGGGTCAATGAGCAGTTCTTC. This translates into CASKLGLAGVNEQFF.

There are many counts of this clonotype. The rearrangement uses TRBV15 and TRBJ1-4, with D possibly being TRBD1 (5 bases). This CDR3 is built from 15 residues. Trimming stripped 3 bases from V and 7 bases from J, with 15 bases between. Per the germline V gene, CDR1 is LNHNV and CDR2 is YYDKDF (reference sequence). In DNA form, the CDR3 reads TGTGCCACCAGCAGCGCAGGGTATGAAGGTGAAAAACTGTTTTTT. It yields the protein CATSSAGYEGEKLFF. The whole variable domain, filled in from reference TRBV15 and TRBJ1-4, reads DAMVIQNPRYQVTQFGKPVTLSCSQTLNHNVMYWYQQKSSQAPKLLFHYYDKDFNNEADTPDNFQSRRPNTSFCFLDIRSPGLGDTAMYLCATSSAGYEGEKLFFGSGTQLSVL.

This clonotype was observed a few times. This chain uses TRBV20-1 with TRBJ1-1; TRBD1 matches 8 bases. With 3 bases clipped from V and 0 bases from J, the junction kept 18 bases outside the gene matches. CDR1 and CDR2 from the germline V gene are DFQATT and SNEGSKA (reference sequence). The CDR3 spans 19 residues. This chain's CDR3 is CSASGQGRGQGIMNTEAFF. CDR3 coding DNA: TGCAGTGCTAGTGGTCAAGGGAGAGGACAGGGAATAATGAACACTGAAGCTTTCTTT.

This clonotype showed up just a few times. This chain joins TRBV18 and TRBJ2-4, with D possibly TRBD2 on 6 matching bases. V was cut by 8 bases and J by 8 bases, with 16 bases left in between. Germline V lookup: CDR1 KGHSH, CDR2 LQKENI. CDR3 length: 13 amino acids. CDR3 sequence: CASTTSIMDIQYF. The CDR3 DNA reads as TGTGCCAGCACGACTAGTATCATGGACATTCAGTACTTC.

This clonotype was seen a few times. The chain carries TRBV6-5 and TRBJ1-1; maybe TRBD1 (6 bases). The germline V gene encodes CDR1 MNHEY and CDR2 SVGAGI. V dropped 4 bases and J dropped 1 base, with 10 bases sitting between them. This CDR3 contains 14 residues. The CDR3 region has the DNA TGTGCCAGCAGTTCGGACAGCCGGAACACTGAAGCTTTCTTT. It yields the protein CASSSDSRNTEAFF.

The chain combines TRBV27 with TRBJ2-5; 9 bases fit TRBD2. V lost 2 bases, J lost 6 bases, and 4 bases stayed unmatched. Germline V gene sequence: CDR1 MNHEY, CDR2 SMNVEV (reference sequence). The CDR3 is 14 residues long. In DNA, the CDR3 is TGTGCCAGCAGTTTAGCGGGGGGGATTAAGACCCAGTACTTC. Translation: CASSLAGGIKTQYF.

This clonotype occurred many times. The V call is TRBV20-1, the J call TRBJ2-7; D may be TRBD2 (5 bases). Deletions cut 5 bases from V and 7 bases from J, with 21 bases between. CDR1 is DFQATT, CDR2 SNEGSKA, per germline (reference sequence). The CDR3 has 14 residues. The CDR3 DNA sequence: TGCAGTGCTCCCCCTCTGGGTCCCTCGGGAGAGCAGTACTTC. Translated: CSAPPLGPSGEQYF.

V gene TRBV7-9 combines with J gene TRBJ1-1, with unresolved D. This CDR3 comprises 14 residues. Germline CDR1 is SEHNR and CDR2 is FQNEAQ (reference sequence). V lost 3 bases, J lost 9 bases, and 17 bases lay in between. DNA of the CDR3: TGTGCCAGCAGCTTCTCGTCTGATAGACCTCAAGCTTTCTTT. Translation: CASSFSSDRPQAFF.

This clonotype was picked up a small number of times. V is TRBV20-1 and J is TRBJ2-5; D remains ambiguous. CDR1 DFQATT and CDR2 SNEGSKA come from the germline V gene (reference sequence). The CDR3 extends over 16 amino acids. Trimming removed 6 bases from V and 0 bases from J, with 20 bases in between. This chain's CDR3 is CSAPRTVSWYQETQYF. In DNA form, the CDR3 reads TGCAGTGCCCCTAGGACGGTATCTTGGTACCAAGAGACCCAGTACTTC.